One sample yielded the 27 T cell receptor beta chains listed below, sequenced in a study of blood T cell repertoires in COVID-19. Here immunoSEQ multiplex PCR was the method, and the copy in TCRdb shows in-frame clones only, minus some. The table lists under 85,000 clones, roughly four fifths of them singletons. The sequenced sample consisted of peripheral blood. Receptors were obtained from a human donor in a cohort sampled during active COVID-19.

The V and J genes are TRBV5-1 and TRBJ1-5; weak D call: TRBD1 (6 bases). CDR3 length: 17 amino acids. The ends were cut back, 5 bases at V and 5 bases at J, with 23 bases in the middle. Per the germline V gene, CDR1 is SGHRS and CDR2 is YFSETQ. CDR3 sequence (DNA): TGCGCCAGCAGTAGGGGACCTAGGGGGGGCGCGGATCAGCCCCAGCATTTT. As protein: CASSRGPRGGADQPQHF.

The chain couples TRBV5-1 to TRBJ2-2, with D unresolved. V shed 2 bases and J shed 4 bases, with 9 bases lying between them. There are 14 residues in the CDR3. Germline CDR1 is SGHRS and CDR2 is YFSETQ. The CDR3 reads CASSLQRFTGELFF. CDR3 bases: TGCGCCAGCAGCTTACAGAGATTCACCGGGGAGCTGTTTTTT.

This chain links TRBV6-5 with TRBJ1-5; the D is unclear. The CDR3 totals 14 residues. The ends were cut back, 0 bases at V and 6 bases at J, with 9 bases in the middle. Germline CDR1 reads MNHEY; CDR2 reads SVGAGI. The CDR3, as DNA: TGTGCCAGCAGTTACTCGAAGATTAGTCAGCCCCAGCATTTT. This encodes CASSYSKISQPQHF.

The chain combines TRBV7-2 with TRBJ2-7; no clear D gene. V lost 6 bases to trimming and J lost 0 bases, with 12 bases between them. The CDR3 has 14 residues. Per germline, CDR1 SGHTA and CDR2 FQGNSA. The CDR3 is CASSAQFLSYEQYF. The CDR3, as DNA: TGTGCCAGCAGTGCACAGTTCCTCTCCTACGAGCAGTACTTC.

The table lists this clone with a count of one. The chain joins TRBV2 to TRBJ1-5; weak D call: TRBD1 (5 bases). Germline CDR1 SNHLY, CDR2 FYNNEI. The V and J ends lost 7 bases and 2 bases respectively, with 15 bases between them. This CDR3 is built from 15 residues. In DNA, the CDR3 is TGTGCCAGCACCAGACAGAGTACCGGCAATCAGCCCCAGCATTTT. Encoded protein: CASTRQSTGNQPQHF.

CDR3 residues: CASSYGGGRTDTQYF. The CDR3 bases are TGTGCCAGCAGCTACGGCGGGGGCCGCACAGATACGCAGTATTTT. V and J are TRBV7-9 and TRBJ2-3, with TRBD2 as a possible D gene (7 bases). V lost 4 bases to trimming and J lost 1 base, with 12 bases between them. From germline, CDR1 is SEHNR and CDR2 FQNEAQ (reference sequence). The CDR3 covers 15 residues. Full variable domain (missing parts from reference TRBV7-9 and TRBJ2-3): DTGVSQNPRHKITKRGQNVTFRCDPISEHNRLYWYRQTLGQGPEFLTYFQNEAQLEKSRLLSDRFSAERPKGSFSTLEIQRTEQGDSAMYLCASSYGGGRTDTQYFGPGTRLTVL.

Only one count was recorded for this clone. The V call is TRBV10-3, the J call TRBJ2-5; 8 nucleotides match TRBD2. V was pared by 3 bases and J by 3 bases, with 3 bases of the junction left unmatched. Looked up from germline, CDR1 is ENHRY and CDR2 is SYGVKD. The CDR3 loop spans 14 amino acids. CDR3 region: CAISDGTREETQYF. CDR3 coding DNA: TGTGCCATCAGTGATGGGACTAGGGAAGAGACCCAGTACTTC.

The J gene is TRBJ2-5, the V gene TRBV5-1; 16 positions agree with TRBD2. The junction had 7 bases not matched to a gene; V was cut back by 2 bases and J by 0 bases. Germline-derived CDR1 and CDR2 are SGHRS and YFSETQ. CDR3 length: 19 residues. CDR3 sequence reads: CASSFVGTSGGEYQETQYF. CDR3 bases: TGCGCCAGCAGCTTTGTTGGGACTAGCGGGGGGGAGTACCAAGAGACCCAGTACTTC.

The chain joins TRBV27 to TRBJ1-1; D gene uncertain. Germline-derived CDR1 and CDR2 are MNHEY and SMNVEV (reference sequence). The CDR3 extends over 13 amino acids. Trimming stripped 6 bases from V and 1 base from J, with 9 bases between. The CDR3 coding sequence is TGTGCCAGCAGCCCGGGAGCGAACACTGAAGCTTTCTTT. It yields the protein CASSPGANTEAFF.

The rearrangement links TRBV23-1 to TRBJ1-1; maybe TRBD1 (6 bases). TRBV23-1 is marked as an open reading frame, function uncertain. Trimming cost V 11 bases and J 4 bases, with 35 bases left between them. The CDR3 totals 19 residues. Here the CDR3 DNA reads TGCGCCGGGGGATCAGGGGCGCGACGACAATATCCCATGGGCACTGAAGCTTTCTTT. It encodes CAGGSGARRQYPMGTEAFF.

The rearrangement links TRBV27 to TRBJ2-1, with a weak D call TRBD2 (5 bases). Germline assignment: CDR1 MNHEY and CDR2 SMNVEV (reference sequence). Between the trimmed V and J ends, which lost 5 bases and 6 bases, there was a span of 11 bases. CDR3 length: 13 amino acids. DNA of the CDR3: TGTGCCAGCAGTGTGCCCCGGGGCAATGAGCAGTTCTTC. Its protein product is CASSVPRGNEQFF.

The chain is built from TRBV19 and TRBJ1-1; D is possibly TRBD1 (5 bases). The germline V and J ends were trimmed by 5 bases and 6 bases, with 10 bases remaining between them. Germline CDR1 LNHDA, CDR2 SQIVND (reference sequence). The CDR3 runs to 12 residues. In DNA, the CDR3 is TGTGCCAGTAGTCACAGGTTCGCTGAAGCTTTCTTT. Amino acid sequence: CASSHRFAEAFF.

J is TRBJ2-1 and V is TRBV5-1, with D tentatively TRBD2 (7 bases). The germline V gene encodes CDR1 SGHRS and CDR2 YFSETQ. There are 20 residues in the CDR3. Trimming stripped 4 bases from V and 0 bases from J, with 26 bases between. CDR3 nucleotides: TGCGCCAGCAGCACGCATGGGGGGGGGCACCCCACCAGCTCCTACAATGAGCAGTTCTTC. It encodes CASSTHGGGHPTSSYNEQFF. The whole variable domain, filled in from reference TRBV5-1 and TRBJ2-1, reads KAGVTQTPRYLIKTRGQQVTLSCSPISGHRSVSWYQQTPGQGLQFLFEYFSETQRNKGNFPGRFSGRQFSNSRSEMNVSTLELGDSALYLCASSTHGGGHPTSSYNEQFFGPGTRLTVL.

V is TRBV24-1 and J is TRBJ1-2, with 11 bases matching TRBD1. Germline CDR1 is KGHDR and CDR2 is SFDVKD. The V segment lost 4 bases and the J segment 4 bases; nucleotides outside the gene matches: 4. The CDR3 has 15 residues. The CDR3 sequence: CATSEGDRGVYGYTF. The DNA of the CDR3 is TGTGCCACCAGTGAAGGGGACAGGGGGGTCTATGGCTACACCTTC.

The V call is TRBV3-1 (or the pseudogene TRBV3-2), the J call TRBJ2-1; no definite D call. Germline V gene lookup returns CDR1 LGHDT and CDR2 YNNKEL (reference sequence). V was cut by 1 base and J by 10 bases, with 5 bases left in between. The CDR3 has 11 residues. This CDR3 is CASSQVQEQFF. CDR3 nucleotide sequence: TGTGCCAGCAGCCAAGTACAGGAGCAGTTCTTC.

J is TRBJ2-1 and V is TRBV7-9; 9 bases align to TRBD2. In germline, CDR1 is SEHNR, CDR2 FQNEAQ (reference sequence). Unmatched junction bases numbered 6, after V lost 5 bases and J lost 4 bases. This CDR3 comprises 15 residues. The CDR3 reads CASSPASGVYNEQFF. CDR3 nucleotide sequence: TGTGCCAGCAGCCCGGCTAGCGGGGTTTACAATGAGCAGTTCTTC.

The chain is built from TRBV28 and TRBJ2-3, with 12 bases identical to TRBD1. The ends lost 7 bases at V and 9 bases at J; junction bases unmatched: 11. Germline V gives CDR1 MDHEN, CDR2 SYDVKM. This CDR3 comprises 15 residues. This chain's CDR3 is CASNPRDRGPTTQYF. The CDR3 coding sequence is TGTGCCAGCAACCCCCGGGACAGGGGGCCTACCACGCAGTATTTT.

This rearrangement joins TRBV15 to TRBJ2-5, with D perhaps TRBD2 (6 bases). Germline loops: CDR1 LNHNV, CDR2 YYDKDF (reference sequence). The CDR3 length is 14 residues. Trimming left V 4 bases short and J 5 bases short, with 14 bases between. The CDR3 region is CATSNLEGMETQYF. In nucleotides, the CDR3 is TGTGCCACCAGCAACTTGGAGGGGATGGAGACCCAGTACTTC. Together with reference TRBV15 and TRBJ2-5, the CDR3 gives the full variable domain: DAMVIQNPRYQVTQFGKPVTLSCSQTLNHNVMYWYQQKSSQAPKLLFHYYDKDFNNEADTPDNFQSRRPNTSFCFLDIRSPGLGDTAMYLCATSNLEGMETQYFGPGTRLLVL.

The rearrangement links TRBV5-8 to TRBJ1-5; D not certain. Germline V CDR1 and CDR2: SGHTS, YDEGEE. V was trimmed by 0 bases and J by 2 bases, leaving 15 bases between them. The CDR3 spans 17 residues. This CDR3 is CASSLALGSLGNQPQHF. DNA for the CDR3: TGTGCCAGCAGCTTGGCCCTCGGGTCTTTGGGCAATCAGCCCCAGCATTTT. Drawing the rest from reference TRBV5-8 and TRBJ1-5, the complete variable domain is EAGVTQSPTHLIKTRGQQATLRCSPISGHTSVYWYQQALGLGLQFLLWYDEGEERNRGNFPPRFSGRQFPNYSSELNVNALELEDSALYLCASSLALGSLGNQPQHFGDGTRLSIL.

This chain connects TRBV2 to TRBJ1-6, with TRBD1 identical over 8 bases. CDR1 is SNHLY, CDR2 FYNNEI, per germline. After removal of 7 bases from V and 9 bases from J, the junction contained 8 bases not matched to a gene. The CDR3 totals 14 residues. The CDR3 loop reads CASNPGQAPSPLHF. The CDR3, as DNA: TGTGCCAGCAATCCGGGACAGGCACCTTCACCCCTCCACTTT.

V gene TRBV19 combines with J gene TRBJ2-4, with 13 bases identical to TRBD2. J lost 9 bases, V lost 6 bases, and 14 bases had no gene match. Germline V gene sequence: CDR1 LNHDA, CDR2 SQIVND (reference sequence). This CDR3 has 17 amino acids. CDR3 bases: TGTGCCAGTAGCCCGGGACTAGCGGGGCCAACCCGGGGCATTCAGTACTTC. It yields the protein CASSPGLAGPTRGIQYF.

This clone has more than one count but fewer than ten. This chain uses TRBV23-1 with TRBJ2-2; perhaps TRBD1 as D (5 bases). TRBV23-1 is treated as an ORF (open reading frame) with a function not yet certain. This CDR3 spans 18 amino acids. Trimming pared 3 bases from V and 5 bases from J, leaving 22 bases between. The chain's CDR3 is CASSHGSEAKHRTGELFF. The CDR3 DNA sequence: TGCGCCAGCAGTCATGGGTCAGAGGCGAAACACAGGACCGGGGAGCTGTTTTTT.

The chain employs TRBV18 and TRBJ2-1; 8 bases agree with TRBD2. The V segment lost 1 base and the J segment 3 bases; nucleotides outside the gene matches: 2. This CDR3 is 15 amino acids long. Germline values: CDR1 KGHSH, CDR2 LQKENI. The CDR3, as DNA: TGTGCCAGCTCACCACAGCGGGGGAACTACAATGAGCAGTTCTTC. Translation gives CASSPQRGNYNEQFF.

The chain recombines TRBV9 with TRBJ2-7; the match to TRBD1 covers 10 bases. Germline V CDR1 and CDR2: SGDLS, YYNGEE. Losses at the gene ends were 0 bases for V and 2 bases for J; bases not matched to a gene: 2. CDR3 length: 15 residues. CDR3 sequence: CASSVGGTGAYEQYF. CDR3 in DNA: TGTGCCAGCAGCGTAGGGGGGACAGGGGCCTACGAGCAGTACTTC.

The chain uses TRBV4-1 and TRBJ2-7; D is uncertain. Trimming shortened V by 0 bases and J by 2 bases, and 14 bases separated the two germline ends. Looked up from germline, CDR1 is MGHRA and CDR2 is YSYEKL. The CDR3 runs 16 residues. Here the CDR3 DNA reads TGCGCCAGCAGCCAAGATGAGATTGCGGTCGCCTACGAGCAGTACTTC. Its protein is CASSQDEIAVAYEQYF.

V is TRBV5-1 and J is TRBJ1-3, with D possibly being TRBD1 (5 bases). The CDR3 spans 15 residues. Looked up from germline, CDR1 is SGHRS and CDR2 is YFSETQ. V gave up 3 bases and J gave up 1 base, with 11 bases separating them. CDR3: CASSSAQGSGNTIYF. For the CDR3, the DNA is TGCGCCAGCAGCTCGGCCCAGGGTTCTGGAAACACCATATATTTT.

This sequence joins TRBV6-1 and TRBJ1-1, with D possibly being TRBD1 (5 bases). Per the germline V gene, CDR1 is MNHNS and CDR2 is SASEGT. V dropped 3 bases and J dropped 6 bases, with 17 bases sitting between them. The CDR3 has 15 residues. CDR3 amino acids: CASSERWGRSSEAFF. CDR3 sequence (DNA): TGTGCCAGCAGTGAGAGGTGGGGCAGATCTTCTGAAGCTTTCTTT.